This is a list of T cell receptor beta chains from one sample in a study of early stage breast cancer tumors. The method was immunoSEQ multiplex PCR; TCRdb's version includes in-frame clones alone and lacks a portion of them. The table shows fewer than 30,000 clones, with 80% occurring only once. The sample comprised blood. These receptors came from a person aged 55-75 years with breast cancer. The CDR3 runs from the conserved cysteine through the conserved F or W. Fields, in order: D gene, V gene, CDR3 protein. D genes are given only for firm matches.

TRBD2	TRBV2	CASSGGGRAPDYEQYF
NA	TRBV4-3	CASSQDRGGGRRAFF
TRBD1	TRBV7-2	CASSSRVGTGYEQYF
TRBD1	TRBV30	CAWRVPGQGIHEQYF
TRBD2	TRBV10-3	CAISGGLAGLGELFF
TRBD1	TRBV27	CASSLSGTGGLQAFF
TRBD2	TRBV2	CASSEGRSGRQETQYF
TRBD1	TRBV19	CASSTSGGAGNTIYF
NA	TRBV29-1	CSVQYTEAFF
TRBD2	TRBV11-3	CASGRAFSKAGELFF
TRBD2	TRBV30	CAWSPFTSGGAGGELFF
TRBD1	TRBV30	CAWSVAGGEGNQPQHF